Given below is one T cell receptor (beta chain) in context. The specificity of this receptor is unknown. Base qualities are not at hand, and no much larger clone is one base apart. These data come from a study of CD8 T cell repertoires and HIV-1 epitope variants (dated by TCRdb to 2020 to 2022). Describing the broader study: Twenty-five peptides representing autologous and known Gag and Nef epitope variants were each used to stimulate T cells in separate culture wells. Cultures ran for around 10 days in IMDM with gentamicin, with half-media changes on days 3 and 7 adding IL-2, IL-7 and IL-15. A CMV, EBV and flu peptide pool, the Ebola AY9 epitope as negative control, and a no-peptide well were included as control conditions. An aliquot of 1M T cells was set aside as an uncultured baseline condition, separate from the 83 T cell cultures. The epitopes tested were three Gag epitope families plus Nef HW9 and YT9. T cells were enriched using the EasySep Human T Cell Enrichment Kit and were co-cultured with equal numbers of autologous T cell-negative cells serving as antigen-presenting cells. A total of 83 T cell cultures were run, with each culture condition done in triplicate except for one peptide, which was done in duplicate. Points the paper makes about the study in general: Only TCR beta chains were identified by the assay, and proliferation to antigen, not T cell function or cytokine profile, was indicated. Of the nine antigen-specific TCR beta clonotypes identified, roughly six appeared cross-reactive for autologous or known escape epitope variants. The Nef KF9 family was recognized by five clonotypes and the HW9 family by one, and no responses to the TAALDMSHF plasma variant were observed.

The immunoSEQ platform was used to sequence TCR beta CDR3 regions at survey depth. The QIAamp DNA micro kit was used to extract genomic DNA from every cultured and uncultured CD8+ T cell population. The study's own analysis went as follows. Samples with under 5,000 productive reads were excluded, and this exclusion removed about 6% of the roughly 75 HIV peptide-stimulated cultures. Sequences were trimmed to CDR3 by a MANAFEST web app, and nonproductive sequences, CDR3s under 5 amino acids, and sequences not starting with C or ending with F/W were removed. To count as antigen-specific, a clonotype had to be expanded in at least 2 of 3 replicates compared with the no-peptide control at FDR 0.01, and only within one epitope family. Specific clonotypes also needed at least fivefold higher frequency than in wells stimulated with peptides from other epitope families. The table comes from immuneACCESS by way of TCRdb, which keeps in-frame sequences with V and J called. Part of the clones is missing from these tables; in studies checked, under half for an unresolved V gene and the rest for unknown reasons. That table gives V, J and clone size, and the DNA gave D and trimming. For this sample there are 5,700 or so clones; about 63% appear just once. The ten most abundant clones make up 42% of the sample.

The germline V gene yields SGHDN for CDR1 and FVKESK for CDR2. Compared with germline, V lacks 4 bases and J lacks 7 bases; bases without a gene match: 19. Including the terminal cysteine and phenylalanine, the CDR3 comprises 18 residues. Only the CDR3 part of the read is kept: 54 bases, read in frame from the first base. The EasySep Human CD8+ T Cell Enrichment Kit was used on day 10 to isolate CD8+ T cells from every culture. The receptor was derived from a male donor with HIV. The chain was built from TRBV14 and TRBJ2-3, with 8 bases aligning to TRBD2. Specimen: cultured CD8+ T cells derived from PBMCs. CDR3 region: CASSPSLFGSGKGNTQYF. Read as DNA, the sequence is TGTGCCAGCAGCCCGTCACTTTTTGGTAGCGGGAAAGGGAATACGCAGTATTTT.